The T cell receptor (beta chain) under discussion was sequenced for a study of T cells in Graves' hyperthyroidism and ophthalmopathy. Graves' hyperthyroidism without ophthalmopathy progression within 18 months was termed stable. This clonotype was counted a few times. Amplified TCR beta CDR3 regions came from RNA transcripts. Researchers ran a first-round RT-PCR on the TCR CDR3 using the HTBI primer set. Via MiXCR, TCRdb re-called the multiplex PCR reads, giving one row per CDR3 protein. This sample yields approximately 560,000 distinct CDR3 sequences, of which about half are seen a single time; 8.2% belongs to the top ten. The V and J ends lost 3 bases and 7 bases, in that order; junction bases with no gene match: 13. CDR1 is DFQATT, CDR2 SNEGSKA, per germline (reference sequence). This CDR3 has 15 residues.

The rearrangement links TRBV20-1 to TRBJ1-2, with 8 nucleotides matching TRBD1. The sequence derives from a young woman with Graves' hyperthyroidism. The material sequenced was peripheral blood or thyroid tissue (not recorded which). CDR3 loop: CSARVSTGQGAGYTF. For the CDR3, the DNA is TGCAGTGCTAGGGTTTCTACAGGACAGGGAGCTGGCTACACCTTC.